This section outlines one TCR beta chain sequence together with its context. Its specificity is not known. V dropped 3 bases and J dropped 8 bases, with 11 bases sitting between them. Germline V gene data show CDR1 as WNHNN and CDR2 as SYGVQD (reference sequence). The CDR3 consists of 13 residues. This record comes from a study of T cell repertoires in cytomegalovirus infection. The overall study: In public TCR beta signatures, there were indications of both CMV infection and matching HLA type. Points from the study as a whole: Dominating the ex vivo response were HLA-C-restricted CMV-specific TCR beta clonotypes. Using cumulative public TCR beta family frequency, the authors identified those who carried CMV together with the relevant HLA.

TCRdb ran MiXCR on the reads and lists one entry per CDR3 protein. The sample has 250,000 to 300,000 distinct CDR3 sequences, more than 20% seen once. V usage is TRBV10-1 and J usage is TRBJ2-4; D is possibly TRBD1 or TRBD2 (5 bases each). Sequencing used PBMCs. The sequence came from a human donor in good health (CMV status not recorded). Some clones in this sample may be carry-over from other donors' samples. The CDR3 region is CASSEGDGYIQYF. In nucleotides, the CDR3 is TGCGCCAGCAGTGAAGGGGACGGTTACATTCAGTACTTC.